This T cell receptor beta chain was recovered during a study of cytomegalovirus exposure and HLA in healthy donors. Whole-study findings and limits: In a later analysis, a missense DCLRE1C variant was linked to TCR beta V- and J-gene trimming.

Donors consisted of healthy bone marrow donors. Trimming took off 4 bases at V and 6 bases at J, with 15 bases between the two ends. Germline CDR1 MNHNY, CDR2 SVGAGI (reference sequence). The CDR3 totals 15 residues. There are a few counts of this clone. The antigen is not known. The PCR contained 60 Vbeta and 13 Jbeta primers. Clones were read by immunoSEQ multiplex PCR, and TCRdb kept only the in-frame ones, dropping some. The sample has approximately 170,000 clones, approximately 75% seen once. The V and J genes are TRBV6-6 and TRBJ2-2; weak D call: TRBD1 (5 bases). This TCR came from a man aged 30 to 39 in good health and CMV-seropositive. Sequences were obtained from PBMCs. This CDR3 reads CASSSLSGPPGELFF. The CDR3 nucleotides read TGTGCCAGCAGTTCCCTGTCAGGGCCCCCCGGGGAGCTGTTTTTT.